Listed below are T cell receptor beta chains from one sample, sequenced in a study of blood T cell repertoires in COVID-19. Here immunoSEQ multiplex PCR was the method, and the copy in TCRdb shows in-frame clones only, minus some. The sample yields tens of thousands of clones, approximately 81% seen once. Material for sequencing was peripheral blood. The source is a woman older than 75 with active or convalescent COVID-19. The CDR3 runs from the conserved cysteine through the conserved F or W. The D gene is left open where the match is weak. Clone size is stated in some rows and not others, as once, few, many or a class when expanded.

TRBV3-1/TRBV3-2	TRBD1	NA	TRBJ1-1	CASSPRQGSSAFF	TGTGCCAGCAGCCCTCGACAGGGATCTTCGGCTTTCTTT
TRBV5-6	TRBD1	NA	TRBJ1-2	CASTGTGVGYTF	TGTGCCAGCACCGGGACAGGGGTTGGCTACACCTTC
TRBV18	TRBD1	NA	TRBJ1-5	CASSLGTAHSNQPQHF	TGTGCCAGCTCACTAGGGACAGCGCATAGCAATCAGCCCCAGCATTTT
TRBV7-2	NA	once	TRBJ1-2	CASSPAHLEYYGYTF	TGTGCCAGCAGCCCAGCGCACTTGGAGTATTATGGCTACACCTTC
TRBV19	NA	medium-sized	TRBJ1-5	CASSVQGPYSNQPQHF	TGTGCCAGTAGTGTACAGGGCCCTTATAGCAATCAGCCCCAGCATTTT
TRBV18	TRBD1	NA	TRBJ2-7	CASSPDRGGEQYF	TGTGCCAGCTCACCCGACAGGGGAGGCGAGCAGTACTTC
TRBV4-2	NA	NA	TRBJ1-3	CASSQDAASSGNTIYF	TGTGCCAGCAGCCAAGACGCGGCAAGCTCTGGAAACACCATATATTTT
TRBV5-1	TRBD2	few	TRBJ2-3	CASSLEVPLAGGGNTQYF	TGCGCCAGCAGCTTGGAAGTCCCTCTAGCGGGGGGTGGAAATACGCAGTATTTT
TRBV30	TRBD2	few	TRBJ2-1	CAWSVPPGGVKQFF	TGTGCCTGGAGTGTCCCCCCGGGGGGGGTTAAGCAGTTCTTC
TRBV18	TRBD2	NA	TRBJ2-7	CASSPGRTSGPGYEQYF	TGTGCCAGCTCACCAGGGCGGACTAGCGGCCCCGGCTACGAGCAGTACTTC
TRBV7-2	TRBD2	NA	TRBJ2-5	CASSVDPAGGPQETQYF	TGTGCCAGCAGTGTAGACCCAGCGGGAGGGCCACAAGAGACCCAGTACTTC
TRBV24-1	NA	once	TRBJ1-5	CATSVTESNQPQHF	TGTGCCACCAGTGTAACAGAGTCCAATCAGCCCCAGCATTTT
TRBV9	TRBD2	NA	TRBJ2-1	CASSVVPGGPGEQFF	TGTGCCAGCAGCGTAGTCCCGGGAGGGCCTGGTGAGCAGTTCTTC
TRBV2	NA	NA	TRBJ2-7	CASSRTDEQYF	TGTGCCAGCAGCCGAACGGACGAGCAGTACTTC
TRBV24-1	TRBD1	NA	TRBJ2-2	CATGGQGATGELFF	TGTGCCACCGGGGGACAGGGGGCGACCGGGGAGCTGTTTTTT
TRBV10-3	TRBD1	NA	TRBJ1-5	CAISEGQGISQPQHF	TGTGCCATCAGTGAAGGACAGGGGATCTCTCAGCCCCAGCATTTT
TRBV7-8	NA	NA	TRBJ1-1	CASSPAGEGAFF	TGTGCCAGCAGCCCCGCAGGGGAAGGGGCTTTCTTT
TRBV24-1	NA	few	TRBJ2-1	CATSDSFGNEQFF	TGTGCCACCAGTGATTCCTTCGGGAATGAGCAGTTCTTC
TRBV2	TRBD2	NA	TRBJ2-3	CASRGLAVSTDTQYF	TGTGCCAGCAGGGGACTAGCGGTTAGCACAGATACGCAGTATTTT
TRBV7-2	TRBD2	NA	TRBJ2-7	CASSLRSSGGAYEQYF	TGTGCCAGCAGCTTAAGGTCTAGCGGGGGGGCCTACGAGCAGTACTTC
TRBV18	NA	once	TRBJ2-3	CASSSQTGFTDTQYF	TGTGCCAGCTCATCCCAGACAGGTTTCACAGATACGCAGTATTTT
TRBV24-1	TRBD2	NA	TRBJ2-3	CATSVRTSGKGSTDTQYF	TGTGCCACCAGTGTCCGGACTAGCGGAAAGGGGAGCACAGATACGCAGTATTTT
TRBV11-2	NA	NA	TRBJ2-7	CASSSAGSLDQYF	TGTGCCAGCAGCTCGGCCGGCTCCCTAGATCAGTACTTC
TRBV7-8	NA	NA	TRBJ2-7	CASSYAKNNNEQYF	TGTGCCAGCAGCTATGCAAAGAACAACAACGAGCAGTACTTC